The rows below give T cell receptor beta chains drawn from one sample of a study of T-cell memory formation after mild COVID-19. A single record per CDR3 protein comes from TCRdb applying MiXCR to the 5' RACE reads. Of tens of thousands of distinct CDR3 sequences in the sample, around 20% are singletons; the top ten hold less than 2%. The specimen was PBMCs or a T cell subset sorted from them (not recorded which). Receptors were obtained from an adult who had mild COVID-19 (a few samples of this study predate the infection). Cell type and time point are not known. CDR3s include the opening cysteine and the closing phenylalanine or tryptophan. D genes are given only for firm matches. Size tells how often a clone was seen (once, few, many) or the class of an expanded clone, and some rows leave it out.

clone_size: .; d_call: TRBD2; j_call: TRBJ2-1; v_call: TRBV25-1; cdr3_nt: TGTGCCAGCAGTGAATATAGCGGGAATGAGCAGTTCTTC; cdr3_aa: CASSEYSGNEQFF
clone_size: many; d_call: .; j_call: TRBJ2-2; v_call: TRBV4-1; cdr3_nt: TGCGCCAGCAGCCAAGCGAACTTCGGGACGGCCACCGGGGAGCTGTTTTTT; cdr3_aa: CASSQANFGTATGELFF
clone_size: .; d_call: .; j_call: TRBJ2-3; v_call: TRBV20-1; cdr3_nt: TGCAGTGCTAGAGATGACGGACGCCTGGGAGATACGCAGTATTTT; cdr3_aa: CSARDDGRLGDTQYF
clone_size: many; d_call: .; j_call: TRBJ1-2; v_call: TRBV6-6; cdr3_nt: TGTGCCAGCAGTTCAAGCGGGGGCAGCTATGGCTACACCTTC; cdr3_aa: CASSSSGGSYGYTF
clone_size: .; d_call: TRBD1; j_call: TRBJ2-2; v_call: TRBV12-3/TRBV12-4; cdr3_nt: TGTGCCACCGGACAGGGGTGGACCGGGGAGCTGTTTTTT; cdr3_aa: CATGQGWTGELFF
clone_size: many; d_call: TRBD2; j_call: TRBJ2-7; v_call: TRBV6-4; cdr3_nt: TGTGCCAGCAGAGGACTAGCGGGTAACTACGAGCAGTACTTC; cdr3_aa: CASRGLAGNYEQYF
clone_size: few; d_call: .; j_call: TRBJ2-2; v_call: TRBV2; cdr3_nt: TGTGCCAGCAGGACCGGAACCGGGGAGCTGTTTTTT; cdr3_aa: CASRTGTGELFF
clone_size: few; d_call: .; j_call: TRBJ2-2; v_call: TRBV2; cdr3_nt: TGTGCCAGCAGGGGGGGAAGCACCGGGGAGCTGTTTTTT; cdr3_aa: CASRGGSTGELFF
clone_size: .; d_call: TRBD1; j_call: TRBJ2-7; v_call: TRBV9; cdr3_nt: TGTGCCAGCAGCGTAGGGGGACAGGGTTCCTACGAGCAGTACTTC; cdr3_aa: CASSVGGQGSYEQYF
clone_size: .; d_call: .; j_call: TRBJ1-3; v_call: TRBV2; cdr3_nt: TGTGCCAGCACGGACCCGTTGTATGACTCTGGAAACACCATATATTTT; cdr3_aa: CASTDPLYDSGNTIYF
clone_size: many; d_call: TRBD2; j_call: TRBJ2-5; v_call: TRBV5-5; cdr3_nt: TGTGCCAGCAGCTTGGGGGGACTAGCGGGAGTCCACCGGGAGACCCAGTACTTC; cdr3_aa: CASSLGGLAGVHRETQYF
clone_size: .; d_call: TRBD2; j_call: TRBJ2-3; v_call: TRBV20-1; cdr3_nt: TGCAGTGCTAGAGGTGACGGGACTAGCGGGAGCAGGGCAGATACGCAGTATTTT; cdr3_aa: CSARGDGTSGSRADTQYF
clone_size: many; d_call: TRBD1; j_call: TRBJ1-1; v_call: TRBV5-1; cdr3_nt: TGCGCCAGCAGCCTGGGGACAGTGAACACTGAAGCTTTCTTT; cdr3_aa: CASSLGTVNTEAFF
clone_size: many; d_call: .; j_call: TRBJ1-1; v_call: TRBV12-3/TRBV12-4; cdr3_nt: TGTGCCAGCAGTTTAGGGCAGGGTAACACTGAAGCTTTCTTT; cdr3_aa: CASSLGQGNTEAFF
clone_size: many; d_call: TRBD1; j_call: TRBJ2-7; v_call: TRBV11-3; cdr3_nt: TGTGCCAGCAGCTCCCAGACAGGGGGCTCCTACGAGCAGTACTTC; cdr3_aa: CASSSQTGGSYEQYF
clone_size: many; d_call: TRBD2; j_call: TRBJ2-1; v_call: TRBV18; cdr3_nt: TGTGCCAGCTCACCTCGACTAGCGGGACTCTCGGGCAATGAGCAGTTCTTC; cdr3_aa: CASSPRLAGLSGNEQFF
clone_size: .; d_call: .; j_call: TRBJ1-5; v_call: TRBV4-3; cdr3_nt: TGCGCCAGCAGCCAAGATCCACAGGGAAATCAGCCCCAGCATTTT; cdr3_aa: CASSQDPQGNQPQHF
clone_size: .; d_call: .; j_call: TRBJ1-2; v_call: TRBV30; cdr3_nt: TGTGCCTGGAGTGTAATAGATTCCTATGGCTACACCTTC; cdr3_aa: CAWSVIDSYGYTF
clone_size: .; d_call: TRBD1; j_call: TRBJ1-1; v_call: TRBV7-9; cdr3_nt: TGTGCCAGCAGCTTAGCGTACAGGGGCACTGAAGCTTTCTTT; cdr3_aa: CASSLAYRGTEAFF
clone_size: many; d_call: .; j_call: TRBJ1-1; v_call: TRBV7-9; cdr3_nt: TGTGCCAGCAGCTTGATAACCGGAGTTGAAGCTTTCTTT; cdr3_aa: CASSLITGVEAFF
clone_size: .; d_call: .; j_call: TRBJ1-6; v_call: TRBV20-1; cdr3_nt: TGCAGTGCTAGATCTGGTGGACAGTCACATTCACCCCTCCACTTT; cdr3_aa: CSARSGGQSHSPLHF
clone_size: .; d_call: .; j_call: TRBJ1-1; v_call: TRBV5-1; cdr3_nt: TGCGCCAGCAGCTCCGCTCACAGGGTTGGAACTGAAGCTTTCTTT; cdr3_aa: CASSSAHRVGTEAFF
clone_size: many; d_call: TRBD1; j_call: TRBJ2-7; v_call: TRBV4-3; cdr3_nt: TGCGCCAGCAGCTATTCCGGGACAGGGGAAACCTACGAGCAGTACTTC; cdr3_aa: CASSYSGTGETYEQYF
clone_size: many; d_call: TRBD1; j_call: TRBJ2-7; v_call: TRBV9; cdr3_nt: TGTGCCAGCAGCTCTGGACAGGGGGCCTACGAGCAGTACTTC; cdr3_aa: CASSSGQGAYEQYF
clone_size: medium-sized; d_call: TRBD2; j_call: TRBJ2-1; v_call: TRBV5-1; cdr3_nt: TGCGCCAGCAGCTCGGGACTAGCTCGAAGGAGCTCCTACAATGAGCAGTTCTTC; cdr3_aa: CASSSGLARRSSYNEQFF
clone_size: few; d_call: .; j_call: TRBJ2-4; v_call: TRBV18; cdr3_nt: TGTGCCAGCTCACCAGTTTCAACTGGGGGGATAGCCAAAAACATTCAGTACTTC; cdr3_aa: CASSPVSTGGIAKNIQYF
clone_size: few; d_call: .; j_call: TRBJ2-2; v_call: TRBV6-6; cdr3_nt: TGTGCCAGCAGCTGGGACTCAGCGAACACCGGGGAGCTGTTTTTT; cdr3_aa: CASSWDSANTGELFF
clone_size: many; d_call: .; j_call: TRBJ2-7; v_call: TRBV7-9; cdr3_nt: TGTGCCAGCAGCTTAGGGGACGGGGACCGGAACGAGCAGTACTTC; cdr3_aa: CASSLGDGDRNEQYF
clone_size: medium-sized; d_call: TRBD1; j_call: TRBJ2-5; v_call: TRBV5-1; cdr3_nt: TGCGCCAGCGCAGGGGGCGGTGAGACCCAGTACTTC; cdr3_aa: CASAGGGETQYF
clone_size: many; d_call: TRBD2; j_call: TRBJ2-1; v_call: TRBV10-2; cdr3_nt: TGCGCCAGCAGGGACGGGACTAGCGGGGGTTACAATGAGCAGTTCTTC; cdr3_aa: CASRDGTSGGYNEQFF
clone_size: many; d_call: .; j_call: TRBJ1-1; v_call: TRBV2; cdr3_nt: TGTGCCAGCAGTGAAGCGCTTCGGGCTGAAGCTTTCTTT; cdr3_aa: CASSEALRAEAFF
clone_size: many; d_call: .; j_call: TRBJ2-6; v_call: TRBV4-2; cdr3_nt: TGTGCCAGCAGCCAAGAGGGGACTCCTGGGGCCAACGTCCTGACTTTC; cdr3_aa: CASSQEGTPGANVLTF